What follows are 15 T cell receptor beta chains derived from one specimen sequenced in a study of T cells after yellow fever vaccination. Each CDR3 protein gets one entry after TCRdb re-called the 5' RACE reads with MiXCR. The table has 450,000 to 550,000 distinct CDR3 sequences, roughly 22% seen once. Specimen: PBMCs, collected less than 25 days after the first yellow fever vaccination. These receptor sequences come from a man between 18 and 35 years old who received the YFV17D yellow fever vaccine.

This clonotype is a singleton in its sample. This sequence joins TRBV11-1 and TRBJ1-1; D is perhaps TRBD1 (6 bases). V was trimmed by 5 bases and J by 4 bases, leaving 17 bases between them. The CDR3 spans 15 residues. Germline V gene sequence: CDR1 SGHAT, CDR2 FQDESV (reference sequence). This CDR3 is CASSPFGGLSTEAFF. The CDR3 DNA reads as TGTGCCAGCAGCCCATTTGGGGGGCTTAGCACTGAAGCTTTCTTT.

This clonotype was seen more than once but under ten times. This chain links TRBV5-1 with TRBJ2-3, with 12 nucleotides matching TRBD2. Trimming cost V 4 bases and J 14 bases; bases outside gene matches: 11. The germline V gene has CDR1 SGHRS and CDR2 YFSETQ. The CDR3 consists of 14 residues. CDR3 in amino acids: CASSPRLAGDLPYF. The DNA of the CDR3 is TGCGCCAGCAGCCCTAGACTAGCGGGGGACCTACCGTATTTT.

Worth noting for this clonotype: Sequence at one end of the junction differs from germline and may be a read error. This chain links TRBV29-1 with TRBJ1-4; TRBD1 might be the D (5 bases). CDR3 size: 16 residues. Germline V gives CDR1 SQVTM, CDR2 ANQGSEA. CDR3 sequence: CSVGAGGTDPSENLFF. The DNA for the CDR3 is TGCAGCGTAGGAGCGGGCGGGACGGACCCTAGTGAAAACCTGTTTTTT.

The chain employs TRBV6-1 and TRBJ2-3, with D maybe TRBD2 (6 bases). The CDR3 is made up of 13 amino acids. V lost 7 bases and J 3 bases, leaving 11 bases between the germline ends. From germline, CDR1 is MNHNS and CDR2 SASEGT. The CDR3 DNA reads TGTGCCAGCAATCTGGAGGGGACAGATACGCAGTATTTT. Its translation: CASNLEGTDTQYF.

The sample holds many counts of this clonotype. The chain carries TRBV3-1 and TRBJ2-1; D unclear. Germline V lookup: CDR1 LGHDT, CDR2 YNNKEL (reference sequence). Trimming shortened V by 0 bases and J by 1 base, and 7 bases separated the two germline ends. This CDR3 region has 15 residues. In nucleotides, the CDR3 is TGTGCCAGCAGCCAAGAGTTAGGATCCTACAATGAGCAGTTCTTC. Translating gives CASSQELGSYNEQFF.

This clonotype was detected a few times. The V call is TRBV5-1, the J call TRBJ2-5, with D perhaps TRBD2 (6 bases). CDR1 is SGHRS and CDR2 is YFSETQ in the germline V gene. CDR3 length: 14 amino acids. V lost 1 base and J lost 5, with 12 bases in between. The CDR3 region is CASSLFGTRETQYF. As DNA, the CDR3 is TGCGCCAGCAGCTTGTTCGGGACTCGGGAGACCCAGTACTTC.

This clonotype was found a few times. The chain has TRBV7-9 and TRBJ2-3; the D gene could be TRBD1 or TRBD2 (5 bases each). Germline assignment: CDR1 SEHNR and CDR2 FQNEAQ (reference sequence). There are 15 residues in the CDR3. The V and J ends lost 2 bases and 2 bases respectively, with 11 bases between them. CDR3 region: CASSLLGRITDTQYF. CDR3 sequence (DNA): TGTGCCAGCAGCTTACTGGGACGGATCACAGATACGCAGTATTTT.

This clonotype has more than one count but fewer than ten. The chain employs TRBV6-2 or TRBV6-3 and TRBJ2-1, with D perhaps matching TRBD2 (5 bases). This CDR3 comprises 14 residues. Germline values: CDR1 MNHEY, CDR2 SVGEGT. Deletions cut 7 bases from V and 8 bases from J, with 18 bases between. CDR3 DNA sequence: TGTGCCAGCAATAGCGCTCTCTGGGGTTATGAGCAGTTCTTC. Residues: CASNSALWGYEQFF.

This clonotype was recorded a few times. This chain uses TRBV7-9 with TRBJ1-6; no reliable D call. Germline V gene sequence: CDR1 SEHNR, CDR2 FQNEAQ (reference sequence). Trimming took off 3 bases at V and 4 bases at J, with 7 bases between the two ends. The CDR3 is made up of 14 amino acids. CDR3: CASSFEQYNSPLHF. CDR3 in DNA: TGTGCCAGCAGCTTTGAGCAGTATAATTCACCCCTCCACTTT. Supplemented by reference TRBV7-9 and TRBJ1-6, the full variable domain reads DTGVSQNPRHKITKRGQNVTFRCDPISEHNRLYWYRQTLGQGPEFLTYFQNEAQLEKSRLLSDRFSAERPKGSFSTLEIQRTEQGDSAMYLCASSFEQYNSPLHFGNGTRLTVT.

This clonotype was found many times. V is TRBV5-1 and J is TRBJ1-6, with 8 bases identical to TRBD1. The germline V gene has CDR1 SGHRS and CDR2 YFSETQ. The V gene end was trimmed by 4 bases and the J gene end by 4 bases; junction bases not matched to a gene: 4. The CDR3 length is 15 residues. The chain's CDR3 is CASSLRTGYNSPLHF. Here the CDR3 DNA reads TGCGCCAGCAGCCTACGGACAGGGTATAATTCACCCCTCCACTTT.

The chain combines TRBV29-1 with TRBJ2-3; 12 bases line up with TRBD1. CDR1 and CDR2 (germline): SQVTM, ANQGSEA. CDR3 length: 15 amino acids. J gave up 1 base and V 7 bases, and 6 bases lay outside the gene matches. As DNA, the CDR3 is TGCAGCGGGAAAGGGACAGGGGGCGGCACAGATACGCAGTATTTT. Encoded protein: CSGKGTGGGTDTQYF.

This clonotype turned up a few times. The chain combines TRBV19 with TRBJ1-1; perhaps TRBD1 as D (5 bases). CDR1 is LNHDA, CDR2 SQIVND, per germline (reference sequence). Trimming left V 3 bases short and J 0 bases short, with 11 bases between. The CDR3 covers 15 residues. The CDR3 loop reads CASSIGGTVNTEAFF. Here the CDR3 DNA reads TGTGCCAGTAGTATCGGGGGAACAGTGAACACTGAAGCTTTCTTT.

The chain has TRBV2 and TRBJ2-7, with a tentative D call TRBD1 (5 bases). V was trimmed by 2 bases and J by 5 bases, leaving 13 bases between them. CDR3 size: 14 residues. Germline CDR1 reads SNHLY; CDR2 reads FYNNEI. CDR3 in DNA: TGTGCCAGCAGTGAATGGGGCAGCAGAGACGAGCAGTACGTC. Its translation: CASSEWGSRDEQYV.

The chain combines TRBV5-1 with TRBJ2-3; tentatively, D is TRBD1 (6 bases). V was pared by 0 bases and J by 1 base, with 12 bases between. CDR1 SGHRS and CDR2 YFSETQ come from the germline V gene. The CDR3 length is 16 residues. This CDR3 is CASSLGRRGGTDTQYF. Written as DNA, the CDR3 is TGCGCCAGCAGCTTGGGCCGCAGGGGAGGCACAGATACGCAGTATTTT.

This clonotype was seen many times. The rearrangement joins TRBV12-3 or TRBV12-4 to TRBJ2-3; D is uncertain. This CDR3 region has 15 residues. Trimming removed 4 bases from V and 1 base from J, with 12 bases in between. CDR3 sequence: CASSSGLAGTDTQYF. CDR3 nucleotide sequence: TGTGCCAGCAGTTCGGGCCTGGCAGGCACAGATACGCAGTATTTT.